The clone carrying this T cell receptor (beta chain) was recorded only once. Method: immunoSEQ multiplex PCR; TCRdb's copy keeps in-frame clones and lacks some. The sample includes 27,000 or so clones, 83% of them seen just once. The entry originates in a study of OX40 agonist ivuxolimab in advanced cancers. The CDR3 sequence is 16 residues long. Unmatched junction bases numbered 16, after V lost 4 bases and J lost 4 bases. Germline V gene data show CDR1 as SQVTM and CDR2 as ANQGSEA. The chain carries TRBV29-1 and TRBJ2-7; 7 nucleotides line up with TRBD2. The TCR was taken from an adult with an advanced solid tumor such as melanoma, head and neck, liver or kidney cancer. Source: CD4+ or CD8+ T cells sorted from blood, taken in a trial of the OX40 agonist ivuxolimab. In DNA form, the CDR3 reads TGCAGCGTTGTCTTACCTCTCCCAGGGAGGGATTACGAGCAGTACTTC. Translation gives CSVVLPLPGRDYEQYF.